This TCR beta chain appears in the sequencing data of a study of blood T cell repertoires in COVID-19. On the study more broadly: Spain, Italy and the United States supplied samples that represented acute and convalescent COVID-19. T cells, B-cell-depleted T cells, or PBMCs provided the cDNA or gDNA that served as material.

Clones were read by immunoSEQ multiplex PCR, and TCRdb kept only the in-frame ones, dropping some. This sample carries 84,000 or so clones, about 83% of them seen once, and the ten largest clones take around 27%. The germline V gene encodes CDR1 ENHRY and CDR2 SYGVKD. This CDR3 has 15 amino acids. The trim removed 3 bases at V and 3 bases at J, leaving 6 bases unmatched. This clone was counted a few times. This sequence originates from a woman aged 80 or over with acute or convalescent COVID-19. The V and J genes are TRBV10-3 and TRBJ1-2, with 8 bases that match TRBD1. Material for sequencing was peripheral blood. The CDR3 DNA follows: TGTGCCATCAGTGACTCTGGACAGGGCTACTATGGCTACACCTTC. Protein: CAISDSGQGYYGYTF.